Below, 30 T cell receptor beta chains from the same sample are listed, as sequenced in a study of cytomegalovirus exposure and HLA in healthy donors. Primers for the PCR totalled 60 Vbeta and 13 Jbeta. Using immunoSEQ multiplex PCR, the repertoire was profiled, and TCRdb retains in-frame clones only, with some absent. The data hold approximately 190,000 clones, with 75% to 90% observed a single time. The specimen sequenced was PBMCs. The receptor set was obtained from a boy under 10 years old in good health and CMV-seronegative.

The table lists this clone with a few counts. The chain couples TRBV29-1 to TRBJ1-1; 7 bases are a match to TRBD1. V lost 5 bases, J lost 9 bases, and 9 bases stayed unmatched. This CDR3 is built from 12 residues. The germline gives CDR1 SQVTM, CDR2 ANQGSEA. CDR3 DNA sequence: TGCAGCGTTACAGGGGCCACTGTTCAAGCTTTCTTT. This gives the protein CSVTGATVQAFF.

This chain links TRBV30 with TRBJ1-5, with D possibly TRBD1 on 6 matching bases. This CDR3 has 16 amino acids. Trimming shortened V by 5 bases and J by 2 bases, and 19 bases separated the two germline ends. Germline lookup yields CDR1 GTSNPN and CDR2 SVGIG (reference sequence). The CDR3 DNA follows: TGTGCCTGGCCGGCAATGGCAGGGGATGGCAATCAGCCCCAGCATTTT. It encodes CAWPAMAGDGNQPQHF.

The rearrangement joins TRBV4-2 to TRBJ2-3, with D possibly being TRBD2 (6 bases). CDR1 is LGHNA, CDR2 YNFKEQ, per germline. Trimming left V 4 bases short and J 5 bases short, with 16 bases between. This CDR3 is built from 15 residues. This chain's CDR3 is CASSRGGEGGDTQYF. The CDR3, as DNA: TGTGCCAGCAGCCGGGGCGGGGAAGGTGGAGATACGCAGTATTTT.

The V and J genes are TRBV2 and TRBJ2-7; D uncertain. The germline V gene has CDR1 SNHLY and CDR2 FYNNEI. This CDR3 has 12 residues. V shed 5 bases and J shed 3 bases, with 8 bases lying between them. CDR3: CASSRGNYEQYF. CDR3 nucleotide sequence: TGTGCCAGCAGTCGTGGCAACTACGAGCAGTACTTC.

The V call is TRBV7-9, the J call TRBJ1-6; 7 bases are shared with TRBD1. Germline CDR1 SEHNR, CDR2 FQNEAQ (reference sequence). Losses at the gene ends were 5 bases for V and 7 bases for J; bases not matched to a gene: 17. The CDR3 spans 18 residues. The CDR3 DNA reads as TGTGCCAGCAGCGAATGGGTGGGGTCGGGACAGACAAATTCACCCCTCCACTTT. Translated: CASSEWVGSGQTNSPLHF. Full variable domain (rest looked up from reference TRBV7-9 and TRBJ1-6): DTGVSQNPRHKITKRGQNVTFRCDPISEHNRLYWYRQTLGQGPEFLTYFQNEAQLEKSRLLSDRFSAERPKGSFSTLEIQRTEQGDSAMYLCASSEWVGSGQTNSPLHFGNGTRLTVT.

This clone was seen a handful of times. V and J are TRBV5-8 and TRBJ2-7; 9 bases line up with TRBD1. The CDR3 length is 14 residues. CDR1 and CDR2 from the germline V gene are SGHTS and YDEGEE. V gave up 4 bases and J gave up 3 bases; unmatched junction bases: 5. The CDR3, as DNA: TGTGCCAGCAGCCGGAGGACAGGGGACTACGAGCAGTACTTC. Amino acids: CASSRRTGDYEQYF.

V and J are TRBV11-2 and TRBJ1-2; unclear D gene. The CDR3 is 14 amino acids. Trimming left V 1 base short and J 5 bases short, with 11 bases between. From germline, CDR1 is SGHAT and CDR2 FQNNGV. In nucleotides, the CDR3 is TGTGCCAGCAGCTTAGGGGCTAATTTGTATGGCTACACCTTC. This gives the protein CASSLGANLYGYTF.

The sample holds one count of this clone. The J gene is TRBJ1-1, the V gene TRBV6-1; D remains unclear. Between the trimmed V and J ends, which lost 6 bases and 5 bases, there was a span of 13 bases. Germline loops: CDR1 MNHNS, CDR2 SASEGT. CDR3 size: 13 residues. The DNA for the CDR3 is TGTGCCAGCAGACGCTCATTGAGGACTGAAGCTTTCTTT. This gives the protein CASRRSLRTEAFF.

The chain joins TRBV19 to TRBJ2-7; no reliable D call. V dropped 5 bases and J dropped 3 bases, with 11 bases sitting between them. The CDR3 runs 13 residues. The germline CDR1 and CDR2 sequences are LNHDA and SQIVND (reference sequence). The DNA for the CDR3 is TGTGCCAGTAGTCCCTCGCGGAACTACGAGCAGTACTTC. Its translation: CASSPSRNYEQYF.

The chain couples TRBV19 to TRBJ1-3; TRBD1 matches 12 bases. Germline V lookup: CDR1 LNHDA, CDR2 SQIVND (reference sequence). V gave up 3 bases and J gave up 2 bases; unmatched junction bases: 5. This CDR3 contains 17 residues. The CDR3 DNA reads TGTGCCAGTAGTATTTACCGGGACAGGGGGCCTGGAAACACCATATATTTT. This sequence encodes CASSIYRDRGPGNTIYF. The complete variable domain, with remaining parts taken from reference TRBV19 and TRBJ1-3, reads DGGITQSPKYLFRKEGQNVTLSCEQNLNHDAMYWYRQDPGQGLRLIYYSQIVNDFQKGDIAEGYSVSREKKESFPLTVTSAQKNPTAFYLCASSIYRDRGPGNTIYFGEGSWLTVV.

The genes are TRBV6-5 and TRBJ1-1, with D possibly matching TRBD1 (5 bases). Germline CDR1 and CDR2: MNHEY and SVGAGI. V lost 6 bases and J lost 7, with 12 bases in between. The CDR3 covers 12 residues. DNA of the CDR3: TGTGCCAGCAGCTCCCCGGGGGGTGAAGCTTTCTTT. It specifies CASSSPGGEAFF.

The chain joins TRBV30 to TRBJ1-5, with 9 bases matching TRBD1. There are 15 residues in the CDR3. CDR1 is GTSNPN, CDR2 SVGIG, per germline (reference sequence). J was trimmed by 5 bases and V by 0 bases; bases with no gene match: 5. The CDR3 loop is CAWSVMGQGHQPQHF. The CDR3 DNA sequence: TGTGCCTGGAGTGTGATGGGACAGGGCCATCAGCCCCAGCATTTT.

The chain uses TRBV4-1 and TRBJ1-3; D gene unclear. The CDR3 spans 16 residues. Germline-derived CDR1 and CDR2 are MGHRA and YSYEKL. Trimming took off 1 base at V and 0 bases at J, with 10 bases between the two ends. The CDR3: CASSQGVDYSGNTIYF. The CDR3 region has the DNA TGCGCCAGCAGCCAAGGCGTAGACTACTCTGGAAACACCATATATTTT.

A single count supports this clone. This chain connects TRBV5-8 to TRBJ2-5; a weak D match, TRBD1 (6 bases). The J call may be faulty, since TRBJ2-7 better matches the DNA end. The CDR3 totals 13 residues. The germline CDR1 and CDR2 sequences are SGHTS and YDEGEE. This chain's CDR3 is CASSLQGSYEQYF. The CDR3 DNA is TGTGCCAGCAGCTTACAGGGATCCTACGAGCAGTACTTC.

The chain joins TRBV5-4 to TRBJ2-2, with 7 bases fitting TRBD1. Germline loops: CDR1 SGHNT, CDR2 YYREEE (reference sequence). The CDR3 is made up of 16 amino acids. The trim removed 0 bases at V and 4 bases at J, leaving 6 bases unmatched. CDR3 residues: CASSLVGQPSTGELFF. The CDR3 DNA follows: TGTGCCAGCAGCTTGGTGGGACAGCCAAGCACCGGGGAGCTGTTTTTT.

The V call is TRBV28, the J call TRBJ2-5; 10 nucleotides line up with TRBD2. Judging by the DNA end, TRBJ2-7 fits better; the J call may be wrong. The CDR3 consists of 15 residues. Germline CDR1 is MDHEN and CDR2 is SYDVKM. The CDR3 DNA is TGTGCCAGCAGTTTATCCCCGGGACTAGCGCTCGAGCAGTACTTC. It yields the protein CASSLSPGLALEQYF.

The CDR3 DNA reads TGCGCCAGCAGCTTCGGCGACGGGGGGCATTACAATGAGCAGTTCTTC. Its translation is CASSFGDGGHYNEQFF. The V gene is TRBV5-1, the J gene TRBJ2-1, with D tentatively TRBD2 (7 bases). Between the trimmed V and J ends, which lost 2 bases and 4 bases, there was a span of 16 bases. The length of the CDR3 is 16 residues. Germline V gene data show CDR1 as SGHRS and CDR2 as YFSETQ. Filled out from reference TRBV5-1 and TRBJ2-1, the complete variable domain reads KAGVTQTPRYLIKTRGQQVTLSCSPISGHRSVSWYQQTPGQGLQFLFEYFSETQRNKGNFPGRFSGRQFSNSRSEMNVSTLELGDSALYLCASSFGDGGHYNEQFFGPGTRLTVL.

The chain carries TRBV11-3 and TRBJ1-1; D unresolved. Germline V gene data show CDR1 as SGHNT and CDR2 as YENEEA. This CDR3 is built from 13 residues. V lost 1 base to trimming and J lost 7 bases, with 10 bases between them. The CDR3 DNA is TGTGCCAGCAGCTTAGGGTCCGGTAATGAAGCTTTCTTT. It translates to CASSLGSGNEAFF.

The V and J genes are TRBV5-5 and TRBJ2-5, with a possible D match to TRBD1 (5 bases). The germline gives CDR1 SGHKS, CDR2 YYEKEE (reference sequence). V was clipped by 6 bases and J by 4 bases, with 25 bases between them. This CDR3 is built from 17 residues. The CDR3 sequence is CASTHFPGGRGLETQYF. CDR3 DNA: TGTGCCAGCACCCACTTCCCGGGTGGTAGGGGTTTAGAGACCCAGTACTTC.

This clone showed up just once. This chain connects TRBV2 to TRBJ2-2; TRBD2 matches 11 bases. The CDR3 is 15 amino acids. V was clipped by 4 bases and J by 7 bases; unmatched bases: 5. From germline, CDR1 is SNHLY and CDR2 FYNNEI. This chain's CDR3 is CASSALAGGGGELFF. In nucleotides, the CDR3 is TGTGCCAGCAGTGCGCTAGCGGGAGGAGGCGGGGAGCTGTTTTTT. Full variable domain (remainder filled in from reference TRBV2 and TRBJ2-2): EPEVTQTPSHQVTQMGQEVILRCVPISNHLYFYWYRQILGQKVEFLVSFYNNEISEKSEIFDDQFSVERPDGSNFTLKIRSTKLEDSAMYFCASSALAGGGGELFFGEGSRLTVL.

The V gene is TRBV5-1, the J gene TRBJ1-1; 8 bases are shared with TRBD1. There are 18 residues in the CDR3. CDR1 and CDR2 (germline): SGHRS, YFSETQ. V shed 0 bases and J 0 bases; nucleotides not matched to a gene: 10. The CDR3 region is CASSLVPGGVRMNTEAFF. The CDR3 bases are TGCGCCAGCAGCTTGGTCCCAGGGGGCGTCAGGATGAACACTGAAGCTTTCTTT.

The genes are TRBV28 and TRBJ1-2; 7 nucleotides align to TRBD1. The length of the CDR3 is 13 residues. CDR1 is MDHEN and CDR2 is SYDVKM in the germline V gene. V dropped 10 bases and J dropped 4; count of bases not matched to a gene: 9. The CDR3 DNA follows: TGTGCCACCGGACAGGCCGGGGCCTATGGCTACACCTTC. It specifies CATGQAGAYGYTF.

Only one count was recorded for this clone. This rearrangement joins TRBV19 to TRBJ1-2; possible D gene TRBD1, 5 bases. Germline CDR1 and CDR2: LNHDA and SQIVND (reference sequence). Trimming took off 3 bases at V and 6 bases at J, with 17 bases between the two ends. The CDR3 has 15 amino acids. The CDR3 DNA follows: TGTGCCAGTAGTATTGCCTCCGGGGCGGGGAATGGCTACACCTTC. It codes for CASSIASGAGNGYTF.

The chain uses TRBV19 and TRBJ1-4, with D unresolved. Germline lookup yields CDR1 LNHDA and CDR2 SQIVND (reference sequence). CDR3 length: 12 amino acids. Trimming stripped 9 bases from V and 6 bases from J, with 11 bases between. The CDR3 sequence is CARVGLDEKLFF. The CDR3, as DNA: TGTGCCAGAGTCGGGTTGGATGAAAAACTGTTTTTT.

The chain combines TRBV28 with TRBJ1-4, with 9 bases that match TRBD1. Germline-derived CDR1 and CDR2 are MDHEN and SYDVKM. Germline trimming cut 4 bases from V and 0 bases from J; bases unmatched to any gene: 6. The CDR3 runs to 17 residues. CDR3 loop: CASSSGTGTTTNEKLFF. The CDR3 bases are TGTGCCAGCAGTTCGGGGACAGGGACGACAACTAATGAAAAACTGTTTTTT.

The CDR3 region has the DNA TGTGCCAGCAGCTCCTGGGACAGGGAAGACAACACCATATATTTT. Residues: CASSSWDREDNTIYF. This chain links TRBV11-3 with TRBJ1-3, with 9 bases aligning to TRBD1. CDR3 length: 15 residues. The germline gives CDR1 SGHNT, CDR2 YENEEA. V dropped 4 bases and J dropped 7; count of bases not matched to a gene: 8.

This clone was recorded only once. Sequence at one end of the junction differs from germline and may be a read error. Other DNA sequences in the same sample also yield this CDR3. CDR3 region: CASRLIRGGGNIQYF. CDR3 nucleotide sequence: TGTGCCAGCCGGCTGATCAGGGGCGGAGGAAACATTCAGTACTTT. V usage is TRBV27 and J usage is TRBJ2-4, with TRBD1 as a possible D gene (6 bases). The germline V gene has CDR1 MNHEY and CDR2 SMNVEV (reference sequence). The CDR3 consists of 15 residues.

J is TRBJ2-5 and V is TRBV28, with D possibly matching TRBD2 (5 bases). V was clipped by 7 bases and J by 2 bases, with 11 bases between them. The CDR3 covers 13 residues. Germline V gene lookup returns CDR1 MDHEN and CDR2 SYDVKM. CDR3 sequence (DNA): TGTGCCAGCATCGAGGGCAGGCAAGAGACCCAGTACTTC. Protein product: CASIEGRQETQYF.

This chain joins TRBV4-1 and TRBJ2-1, with 12 bases lining up with TRBD2. After removal of 1 base from V and 9 bases from J, the junction contained 4 bases not matched to a gene. Germline V lookup: CDR1 MGHRA, CDR2 YSYEKL. The CDR3 spans 15 residues. The CDR3 DNA is TGCGCCAGCAGCCAAGGACTAGCGGGAGTCGGTGAGCAGTTCTTC. Its translation: CASSQGLAGVGEQFF.

The chain recombines TRBV7-3 with TRBJ2-5; TRBD1 matches at 11 bases. J lost 4 bases, V lost 3 bases, and 4 bases had no gene match. The germline CDR1 and CDR2 sequences are SGHTA and FQGTGA. The CDR3 spans 15 residues. The CDR3 DNA is TGTGCCAGCAGCTTGGGACAGGGGGGGATAGAGACCCAGTACTTC. Its translation is CASSLGQGGIETQYF.